This T cell receptor (beta chain) comes out of a study of human CD8 memory T cell subsets (dated by TCRdb to between 2020 and 2021). For the study in its entirety: TCRbeta repertoires of stem-like (TSTEM), progenitor exhausted-like (TPEX) and effector memory CD8+ T cell subsets were compared to assess their clonal relationships. Six donors each provided TSTEM, TPEX and effector memory subsets, and TCRbeta repertoires were obtained from all six.

TCRdb shows the sequencer as NextSeq 550. A Human TCR Profiling Kit was used to prepare UMI-labeled 5' RACE TCRbeta libraries. Every TCRbeta library was prepared in parallel, with the same number of PCR cycles used for all of the libraries. Per the original workflow: Each TCRbeta library contained between about 3,000 and 18,000 functional CDR3beta clonotypes. MIGEC 1.2.9 handled UMI extraction and consensus assembly, with a minimum of three reads required per UMI. MiXCR 3.0.3 was used to extract the in-frame CDR3beta repertoires. After each sample was downsampled to 42,000 randomly selected UMIs, diversity metrics were computed in VDJtools 1.2.1. For the top 3,000 clones of each sample pair, the repertoire overlap metrics D, R and F2 were calculated in VDJtools. Based on TCRdb reprocessing of the reads, there is one entry per CDR3 protein sequence, and DNA is missing. The V and J calls and clone size come from TCRdb's table, not from the authors' own analysis. The sample's table covers 15,000 to 20,000 distinct CDR3 sequences. 5.7% of the sample comes from the top ten.

CCR7+ PD-1- TIGIT- cells were the ones classified as stem-like memory CD8+ T cells (TSTEM). Peripheral blood mononuclear cells were isolated from healthy donor buffy coats by density gradient separation. Negative magnetic separation using EasySep or MojoSort CD8+ T cell isolation kits was how the study enriched total CD8+ T cells. An RNeasy Mini Kit was used to extract total RNA from duplicate vials of roughly 160,000 sorted CD8+ T cells per subset. PBMCs were used either fresh or after being cryopreserved in fetal bovine serum containing roughly 9.8% DMSO. CD8+ T cell subsets were sorted to purity by fluorescence-activated cell sorting on a FACSAria III. What the study reported, not specific to this receptor: Although both stem-like subsets shared clonotypes with effector memory cells, the overlap between TSTEM and TPEX repertoires was minimal, suggesting distinct antigen spectra for the TSTEM and TPEX subsets. Normalized Shannon-Wiener diversity was similarly high in the TSTEM and TPEX subsets, while the effector memory subsets were comparatively less diverse. Chao1 estimates suggested greater repertoire diversity in TSTEM than in TPEX subsets, potentially reflecting a broader range of specificities. Only TCRbeta chains were sequenced, and repertoire comparisons were based on about six donors, with testing performed by paired t-tests and Bonferroni correction.

Remarks on this clonotype: The clone's antigen remains unknown.

CDR1 and CDR2 (SEHNR, FQNEAQ) derive from the germline V gene (reference sequence). From the cysteine up to the phenylalanine, the CDR3 has a length of 15 residues. The DNA is not on file. The sequenced material came from CD8+ stem-like memory T cells (TSCM and TCM) sorted from PBMCs. The cell subset or site label of this sample denotes: stem-like memory CD8 T cells (TSTEM), CCR7+ PD-1- TIGIT-. This sequence was found in a human donor in good health. The chain joins TRBV7-9 to TRBJ2-1; TCRdb's assignment of TRBD2 cannot be checked, as there is no DNA. The CDR3 is CASSSLAGADNEQFF.